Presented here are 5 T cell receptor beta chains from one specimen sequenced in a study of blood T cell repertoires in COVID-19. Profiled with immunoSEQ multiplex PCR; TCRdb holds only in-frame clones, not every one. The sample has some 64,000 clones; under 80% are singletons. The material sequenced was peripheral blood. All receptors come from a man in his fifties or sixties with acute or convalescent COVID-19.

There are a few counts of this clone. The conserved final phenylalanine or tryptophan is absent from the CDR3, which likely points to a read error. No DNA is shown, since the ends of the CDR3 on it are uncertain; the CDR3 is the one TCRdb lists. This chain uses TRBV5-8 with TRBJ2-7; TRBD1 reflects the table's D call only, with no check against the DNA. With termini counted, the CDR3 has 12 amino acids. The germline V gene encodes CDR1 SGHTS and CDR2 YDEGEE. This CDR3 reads CASSLPSGQSDI.

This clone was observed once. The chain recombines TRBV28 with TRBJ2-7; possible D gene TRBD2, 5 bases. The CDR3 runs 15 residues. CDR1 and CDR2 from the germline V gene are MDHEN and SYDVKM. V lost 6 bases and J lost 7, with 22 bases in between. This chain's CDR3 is CASSPLSGPAGEQYF. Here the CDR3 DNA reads TGTGCCAGCAGCCCTTTGAGCGGCCCAGCCGGGGAGCAGTACTTC. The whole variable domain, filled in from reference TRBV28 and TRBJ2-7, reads DVKVTQSSRYLVKRTGEKVFLECVQDMDHENMFWYRQDPGLGLRLIYFSYDVKMKEKGDIPEGYSVSREKKERFSLILESASTNQTSMYLCASSPLSGPAGEQYFGPGTRLTVT.

The CDR3 here is CASSLEGSEEQYF. The CDR3 coding sequence is TGTGCCAGCAGCTTAGAGGGGTCGGAGGAGCAGTACTTC. This chain joins TRBV7-8 and TRBJ2-7; possibly TRBD1 for D (5 bases). Looked up from germline, CDR1 is SGHVS and CDR2 is FQNEAQ. The CDR3 has 13 amino acids. V was pared by 1 base and J by 7 bases, with 11 bases between.

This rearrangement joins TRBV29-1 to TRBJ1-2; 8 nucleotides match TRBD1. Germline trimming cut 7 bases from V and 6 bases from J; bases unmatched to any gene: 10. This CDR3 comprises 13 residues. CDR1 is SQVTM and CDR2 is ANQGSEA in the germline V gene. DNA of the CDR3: TGCAGCGCCCGCCCGACAGGGGAGAATGGCTACACCTTC. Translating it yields CSARPTGENGYTF. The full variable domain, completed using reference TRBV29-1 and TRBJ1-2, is SAVISQKPSRDICQRGTSLTIQCQVDSQVTMMFWYRQQPGQSLTLIATANQGSEATYESGFVIDKFPISRPNLTFSTLTVSNMSPEDSSIYLCSARPTGENGYTFGSGTRLTVV.

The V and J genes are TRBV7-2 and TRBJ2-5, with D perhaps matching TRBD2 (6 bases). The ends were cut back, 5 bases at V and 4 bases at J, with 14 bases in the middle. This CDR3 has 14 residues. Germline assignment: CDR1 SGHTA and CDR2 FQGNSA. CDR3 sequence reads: CASSKHPGGETQYF. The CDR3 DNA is TGTGCCAGCAGCAAACACCCCGGGGGAGAGACCCAGTACTTC.